This T cell receptor beta chain was identified in a study of T cells in Graves' hyperthyroidism and ophthalmopathy. General study points: Blood samples included most of the expanded thyroid clonotypes exceeding 0.001. Ophthalmopathy was predicted by the model a median of about 6.7 months ahead of onset. A model built on 13 V-J features separated ophthalmopathy from stable hyperthyroidism.

The ends were cut back, 2 bases at V and 4 bases at J, with 8 bases in the middle. This CDR3 comprises 13 residues. Germline loops: CDR1 LGHDT, CDR2 YNNKEL (reference sequence). RNA transcripts provided the source from which TCR beta CDR3 regions were amplified. HTBI primers drove first-round RT-PCR of the TCR CDR3. TCRdb reprocessed the multiplex PCR reads with MiXCR, giving one entry per CDR3 protein. The sample includes about 510,000 distinct CDR3 sequences, roughly 45% of them seen just once. Remarks on this clonotype: Its specificity is unknown.

Not enrolled were patients with uncontrolled infection, other autoimmune disease, pregnancy or lactation. The chain recombines TRBV3-1 with TRBJ2-5, with TRBD2 as a possible D gene (5 bases). Sequencing was done on a sample of peripheral blood or thyroid tissue (not recorded which). The clonotype comes from an adult woman with Graves' disease, either hyperthyroidism or ophthalmopathy (not recorded which). The CDR3 nucleotides read TGTGCCAGCAGCCAAAGGAGCGGAGAGACCCAGTACTTC. Translation: CASSQRSGETQYF.